The present TCR beta chain was sequenced within a study of blood T cell repertoires in COVID-19. The overall study: Whether acute or convalescent, the COVID-19 samples came from the United States, Italy and Spain.

This study enrolled people aged roughly 18 to 90 from about two dozen US geographic areas. Cohorts were based on clinical histories the participants reported. In the original workflow: Researchers report that nucleated cell counts were estimated from reference gene primer amplification. Clones were sequenced by immunoSEQ multiplex PCR, and TCRdb holds only the in-frame ones, with some missing. The D gene and trimming were derived from the DNA, and the V and J assignments and clone size from that table. Found here are fewer than 250,000 clones, 80% to 90% of them singletons; the top ten hold 3.5% to 4%. The germline V gene has CDR1 LGHDT and CDR2 YNNKEL (reference sequence). Trimming took 4 bases from V and 1 from J, leaving 11 bases between them. The CDR3 spans 15 residues.

The chain recombines TRBV3-1 (or the pseudogene TRBV3-2) with TRBJ1-3; no reliable D call. Specimen: PBMCs or T cells enriched from blood (not recorded which). The clonotype originates from a woman in her 40s with acute COVID-19. The CDR3 reads CASSRGEVSGNTIYF. CDR3 nucleotide sequence: TGTGCCAGCAGCCGCGGGGAGGTATCTGGAAACACCATATATTTT.